This is a list of T cell receptor beta chains from one sample in a study of response to subunit inactivated influenza vaccine. In TCRdb, the RT-PCR reads were re-called with MiXCR into one record per CDR3 protein. The profile shows roughly 700,000 distinct CDR3 sequences, approximately 15% of them singletons. The sample in question was PBMCs from blood, obtained around 15 days before vaccination. These receptors were taken from a man between 50 and 59 years old who received an inactivated influenza vaccine. The CDR3 runs from the conserved cysteine through the conserved F or W. A D gene is named only where the DNA matches it firmly. Rows may omit the clone size; those that give it use once, few, many or a size class.

j_call	d_call	v_call	clone_size	cdr3_nt	cdr3_aa
TRBJ1-1	.	TRBV5-1	many	TGCGCCAGCAGCGTATCAGGGTCGGGCACTGAAGCTTTCTTT	CASSVSGSGTEAFF
TRBJ2-3	TRBD2	TRBV5-1	.	TGCGCCAGCAGCTTGGCAGCGGGGAACCCCACAGATACGCAGTATTTT	CASSLAAGNPTDTQYF
TRBJ2-3	.	TRBV20-1	.	TGCAGCGGTGCCCCTCACACAGATACGCAGTATTTT	CSGAPHTDTQYF
TRBJ1-1	.	TRBV10-3	few	TGTGCCATCAGTGAGTCGACGGGGCTGAACACTGAAGCTTTCTTT	CAISESTGLNTEAFF
TRBJ2-2	.	TRBV18	.	TGTGCCAGCTCACCAGGACGGGAGAGCCACCCGAACACCGGGGAGCTGTTTTTT	CASSPGRESHPNTGELFF
TRBJ2-5	.	TRBV4-3	few	TGCGCCAGCAGCCAAGATTCCTGGCAGGTCTCATCAGAGACCCAGTACTTC	CASSQDSWQVSSETQYF
TRBJ2-7	TRBD1	TRBV20-1	.	TGCAGTGCTAGCTCAGGGGGCTTAGCCTACGAGCAGTACTTC	CSASSGGLAYEQYF
TRBJ1-2	.	TRBV6-5	few	TGTGCCAGCAGTTACTCGTTTTGGGATGGCTACACCTTC	CASSYSFWDGYTF
TRBJ2-1	TRBD2	TRBV11-2	.	TGTGCCAGCAGCCCCGGACTAGTCGCCTACAATGAGCAGTTCTTC	CASSPGLVAYNEQFF
TRBJ2-3	.	TRBV14	.	TGTGCCAGCAGCCAAACTGGACCGGGATACCGACAGGTGTCAGATACGCAGTATTTT	CASSQTGPGYRQVSDTQYF
TRBJ2-5	.	TRBV20-1	once	TGCTGTGCTAGAGCCATCGTAGGAGGCCAAGGGACCCAGTACTTC	CCARAIVGGQGTQYF
TRBJ2-5	TRBD2	TRBV20-1	.	TGCAGTGCTAGAGATCAAGTTCGGGGGGGCTTGGAGACCCAGTACTTC	CSARDQVRGGLETQYF
TRBJ2-5	.	TRBV9	few	TGTGCCAGCAGCGTAGGTCCGGGGGTAGGTGAGACCCAGTACTTC	CASSVGPGVGETQYF
TRBJ2-1	TRBD1	TRBV6-1	few	TGTGCCAGCCACGGACAGGGGGGAAGAGTTGGCTCCTACAATGAGCAGTTCTTC	CASHGQGGRVGSYNEQFF
TRBJ1-1	.	TRBV5-8	.	TGTGCCAGCAGCTTTGAAAGGCCGAACACTGAAGCTTTCTTT	CASSFERPNTEAFF
TRBJ2-5	.	TRBV4-1	.	TGCGCCAGCAGCCAAGTTTGGGGCGGGGGCCTAATTACGGAAGAGACCCAGTACTTC	CASSQVWGGGLITEETQYF
TRBJ2-2	.	TRBV4-2	few	TGTGCCAGCGGCCGGAGCATCACCGGGGAGCTGTTTTTT	CASGRSITGELFF
TRBJ1-1	.	TRBV28	.	TGTGCCAGCAGTTCCAGGGATGGGGTCACTGAAGCTTTCTTT	CASSSRDGVTEAFF
TRBJ2-1	.	TRBV5-1	few	TGCGCCAGCAGCTTGGGTGGACAAGAGTACAATGAGCAGTTCTTC	CASSLGGQEYNEQFF
TRBJ1-1	.	TRBV6-1	few	TGTGCCAGCAGTAGGGAGGCCAGCGGAGCTTTCTTT	CASSREASGAFF
TRBJ1-6	.	TRBV20-1	many	TGCAGTGCTAGAGGTGCCAGCGGGGGCGATTCACCCCTCCACTTT	CSARGASGGDSPLHF
TRBJ1-1	TRBD1	TRBV18	once	TGTGCCAGCTCACCGTGGGGAGGGGGCCGAACTGAAGCTTTCTTT	CASSPWGGGRTEAFF
TRBJ2-2	.	TRBV12-3/TRBV12-4	few	TGTGCCAGCAGTATGGCGGCAAACGGGGAGCTGTTTTTT	CASSMAANGELFF
TRBJ2-1	TRBD2	TRBV14	.	TGTGCCAGCAGCCATGCGGGACTAGCAGACAATGAGCAGTTCTTC	CASSHAGLADNEQFF
TRBJ2-3	.	TRBV9	few	TGTGCCAGCAGCAAGGCCGGGACAGATACGCAGTATTTT	CASSKAGTDTQYF
TRBJ2-5	.	TRBV7-9	few	TGTGCCAGCAGCTTAGGGCGGGTGGCTGAAGAGACCCAGTACTTC	CASSLGRVAEETQYF
TRBJ2-1	TRBD2	TRBV28	.	TGTGCCAGCAGTCTAGGGACTAACTTTAGGTTCTTC	CASSLGTNFRFF
TRBJ2-1	TRBD2	TRBV6-5	.	TGTGCCAGCAGTTACGTCGGACTAGCGGGAAAAGAGCAGTTCTTC	CASSYVGLAGKEQFF
TRBJ1-6	.	TRBV9	.	TGTGCCAGCAGCGAAACCTCCTATAATTCACCCCTCCACTTT	CASSETSYNSPLHF
TRBJ2-3	.	TRBV5-1	.	TGCGCCAGCAGCTTGGGGACATTTCTTAGCACAGATACGCAGTATTTT	CASSLGTFLSTDTQYF
TRBJ2-7	.	TRBV20-1	.	TGCAGTGCTAGAGCCCTCGTTGGTTTAGGCCCCGGCTACGAGCAGTACTTC	CSARALVGLGPGYEQYF
TRBJ2-1	.	TRBV6-5	.	TGTGCCAGCAGTTACACAACAGCTAATGAGCAGTTCTTC	CASSYTTANEQFF
TRBJ2-5	.	TRBV3-1	many	TGTGCCAGCAGCCAAGGGCCTCTTGAGACCCAGTACTTC	CASSQGPLETQYF
TRBJ2-1	.	TRBV4-1	.	TGCGCCAGCAGCCAATGGGGTAGCAATGAGCAGTTCTTC	CASSQWGSNEQFF
TRBJ2-4	TRBD2	TRBV11-2	few	TGTGCCAGCAGCTCTGGACTAGCGGGAGCTATGGGGGTCAAAAACATTCAGTACTTC	CASSSGLAGAMGVKNIQYF
TRBJ2-7	TRBD2	TRBV7-9	.	TGTGCCAGCAGCTTATCGGCGGGAGCTAGCGACGAGCAGTACTTC	CASSLSAGASDEQYF
TRBJ2-2	.	TRBV29-1	.	TGCAGCGTTAAGGGACGGACGTCGAACACCGGGGAGCTGTTTTTT	CSVKGRTSNTGELFF
TRBJ1-4	TRBD1	TRBV19	.	TGTGCCAGTAGGCGGACAGGGGCGCTGTTAACTAATGAAAAACTGTTTTTT	CASRRTGALLTNEKLFF
TRBJ2-3	TRBD2	TRBV11-2	few	TGTGCCAGCAGCTTAGCGAGCGGGAGCTGGTCGGATACGCAGTATTTT	CASSLASGSWSDTQYF
TRBJ2-1	TRBD2	TRBV7-2	many	TGTGCCAGCAGCTTAGTGCTCGGCGGGAGGGCCCACAATGAGCAGTTCTTC	CASSLVLGGRAHNEQFF
TRBJ2-7	TRBD1	TRBV11-2	few	TGTGCCAGCAGCGATTACGGGGGACAGGGGGCTGGCGAGCAGTACTTC	CASSDYGGQGAGEQYF
TRBJ1-4	TRBD1	TRBV10-3	few	TGTGCCATCAGTGACGGACAGGGGAATGAAAAACTGTTTTTT	CAISDGQGNEKLFF
TRBJ1-2	.	TRBV20-1	.	TGCAGTGCTAGAGATGCGTACTATGGCTACACCTTC	CSARDAYYGYTF
TRBJ1-6	TRBD1	TRBV20-1	few	TGCAGTGCTACGGGACAGGGTAATAATTCACCCCTCCACTTT	CSATGQGNNSPLHF
TRBJ2-1	TRBD2	TRBV11-1	many	TGTGCCAGCAGCTTAGAGGGCGGGAGAGGAGGTTTTGAGCAGTTCTTC	CASSLEGGRGGFEQFF
TRBJ2-7	TRBD2	TRBV7-2	few	TGTGCCAGCAGCCTTCCGGGACTACCTCTCGAGCAGTACTTC	CASSLPGLPLEQYF
TRBJ1-2	TRBD1	TRBV7-2	.	TGTGCCAGCAGCTTAGAACAGGGGAACTATGGCTACACCTTC	CASSLEQGNYGYTF
TRBJ2-2	TRBD2	TRBV11-1	.	TGTGCCAGCAGCTTACTAGCGGAGACCGGGGAGCCGTTTTTT	CASSLLAETGEPFF
TRBJ1-1	.	TRBV29-1	.	TGCAGCGGGACCCCTTTAGGAGGTAAGAACACTGAAGCTTTCTTT	CSGTPLGGKNTEAFF
TRBJ2-7	.	TRBV21-1	few	TGTGCCAGCAGCACCCTACCACTAGCGGGAGTAAGAAACGAGCAGTACTTC	CASSTLPLAGVRNEQYF
TRBJ1-4	TRBD1	TRBV7-2	few	TGTGCCAGCAGCTTAGTGTTACAGGGGAGTGAAAAACTGTTTTTT	CASSLVLQGSEKLFF
TRBJ2-6	TRBD1	TRBV20-1	.	TGCAGTGCTAGAAGGGACGGGACAGGGGACTCTGGGGCCAACGTCCTGACTTTC	CSARRDGTGDSGANVLTF
TRBJ2-4	TRBD1	TRBV2	.	TGTGCCAGCGGTGTGACAGGGTTTTCGGTCGCGGCCAAAAACATTCAGTACTTC	CASGVTGFSVAAKNIQYF
TRBJ2-6	.	TRBV5-1	few	TGCGCCAGCAGCTTGGAACGCGAGGCTGGGGCCAACGTCCTGACTTTC	CASSLEREAGANVLTF
TRBJ1-2	.	TRBV27	.	TGTGCCAGCAGTGGGTCAGGCCATGGCTACACCTTC	CASSGSGHGYTF
TRBJ2-3	.	TRBV15	.	TGTGCCACCAGTATGACGGCGGGTCTCACAGATACGCAGTATTTT	CATSMTAGLTDTQYF